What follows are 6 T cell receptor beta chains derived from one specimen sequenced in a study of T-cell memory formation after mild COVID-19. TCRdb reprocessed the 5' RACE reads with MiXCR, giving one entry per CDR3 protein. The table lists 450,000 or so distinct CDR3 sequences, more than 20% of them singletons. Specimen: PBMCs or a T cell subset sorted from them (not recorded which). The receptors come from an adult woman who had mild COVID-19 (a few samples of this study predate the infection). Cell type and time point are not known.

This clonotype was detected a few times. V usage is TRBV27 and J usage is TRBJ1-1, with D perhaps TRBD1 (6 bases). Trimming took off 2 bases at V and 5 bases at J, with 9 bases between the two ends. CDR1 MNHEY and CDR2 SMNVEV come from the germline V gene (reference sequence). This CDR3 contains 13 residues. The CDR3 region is CASSLGGLTEAFF. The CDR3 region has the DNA TGTGCCAGCAGTTTAGGGGGCTTGACTGAAGCTTTCTTT.

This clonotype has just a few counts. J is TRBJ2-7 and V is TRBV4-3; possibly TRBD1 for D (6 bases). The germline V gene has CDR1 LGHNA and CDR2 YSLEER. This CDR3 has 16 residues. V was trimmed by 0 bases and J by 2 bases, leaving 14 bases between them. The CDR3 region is CASSQDSDSFPYEQYF. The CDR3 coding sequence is TGCGCCAGCAGCCAAGATTCGGACAGTTTCCCCTACGAGCAGTACTTC.

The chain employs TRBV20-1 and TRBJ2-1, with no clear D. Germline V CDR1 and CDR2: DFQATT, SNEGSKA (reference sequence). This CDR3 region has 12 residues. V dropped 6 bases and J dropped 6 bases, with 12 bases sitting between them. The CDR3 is CSADSVGNEQFF. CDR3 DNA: TGCAGTGCCGACTCGGTCGGCAATGAGCAGTTCTTC.

The CDR3 DNA is TGTGCCACCAGTGATTTGGCGCGGAATTATGGCTACACCTTC. Protein sequence: CATSDLARNYGYTF. The genes are TRBV24-1 and TRBJ1-2; D is undetermined. The CDR3 loop spans 14 amino acids. Germline CDR1 and CDR2: KGHDR and SFDVKD. V lost 0 bases and J lost 5, with 9 bases in between.

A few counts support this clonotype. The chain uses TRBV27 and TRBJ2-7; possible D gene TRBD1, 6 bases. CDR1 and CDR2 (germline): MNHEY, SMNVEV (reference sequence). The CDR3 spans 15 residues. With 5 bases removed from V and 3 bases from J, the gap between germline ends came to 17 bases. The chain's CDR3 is CASSPLGTTNYEQYF. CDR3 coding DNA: TGTGCCAGCAGTCCTTTAGGGACAACGAACTACGAGCAGTACTTC.

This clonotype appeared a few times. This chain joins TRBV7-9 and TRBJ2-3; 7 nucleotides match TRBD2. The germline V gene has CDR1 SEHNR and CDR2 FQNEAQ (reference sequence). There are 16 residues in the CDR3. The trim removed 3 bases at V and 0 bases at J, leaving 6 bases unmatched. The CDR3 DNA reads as TGTGCCAGCAGCTTGGGACTATACCGCAGCACAGATACGCAGTATTTT. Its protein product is CASSLGLYRSTDTQYF.